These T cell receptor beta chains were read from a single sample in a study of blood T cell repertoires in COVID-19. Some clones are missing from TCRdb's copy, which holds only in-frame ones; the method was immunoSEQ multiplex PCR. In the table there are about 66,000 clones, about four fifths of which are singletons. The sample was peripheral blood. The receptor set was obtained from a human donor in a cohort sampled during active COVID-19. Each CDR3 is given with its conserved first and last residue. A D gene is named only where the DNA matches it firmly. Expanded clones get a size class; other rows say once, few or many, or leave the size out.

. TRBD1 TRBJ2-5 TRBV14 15 TGTGCCAGCAGCCAAAGGGGGACAGGGAAAGAGACCCAGTACTTC CASSQRGTGKETQYF
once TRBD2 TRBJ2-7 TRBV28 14 TGTGCCAGCAGTCAACTAGCGAGAGTCTACGAGCAGTACTTC CASSQLARVYEQYF
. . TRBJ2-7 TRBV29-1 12 TGCAGCGTTGAAGGGCAGTCCTACGAGCAGTACTTC CSVEGQSYEQYF
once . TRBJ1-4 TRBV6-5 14 TGTGCCAGCACCCAGGGTGGTCTTCGGGAAAAACTGTTTTTT CASTQGGLREKLFF
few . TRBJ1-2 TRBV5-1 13 TGCGCCAGCAGCTTGGATAGTTCCTATGGCTACACCTTC CASSLDSSYGYTF
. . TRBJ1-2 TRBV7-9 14 TGTGCCAGCAGCGGGCGGGGAAGGGGCTATGGCTACACCTTC CASSGRGRGYGYTF
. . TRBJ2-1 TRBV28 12 TGTGCCAGCAGTTTAGCGTTCAATGAGCAGTTCTTC CASSLAFNEQFF
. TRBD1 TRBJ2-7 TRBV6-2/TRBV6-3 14 TGTGCCAGCAGCCGGCAGACAGGGGCCTACGAGCAGTACTTC CASSRQTGAYEQYF
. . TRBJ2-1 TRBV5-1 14 TGCGCCAGCAGCTTGGAACTAGTGGCCAATGAGCAGTTCTTC CASSLELVANEQFF
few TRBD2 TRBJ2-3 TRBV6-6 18 TGTGCCAGCAGTCAAACCAGCGGTCTAGCGGGAGTCCCAGATACGCAGTATTTT CASSQTSGLAGVPDTQYF
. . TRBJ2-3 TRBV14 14 TGTGCCAGCAGCCATGGTGGGGGCTCAGATACGCAGTATTTT CASSHGGGSDTQYF
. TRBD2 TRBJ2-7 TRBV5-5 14 TGTGCCAGCAGCTTGGCTCTAGCGGAGTACGAGCAGTACTTC CASSLALAEYEQYF
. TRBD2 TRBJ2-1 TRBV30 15 TGTGCCTGGAGTGTACCATTGCGGGGGGAGGGTGAGCAGTTCTTC CAWSVPLRGEGEQFF
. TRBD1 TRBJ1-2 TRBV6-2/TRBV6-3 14 TGTGCCAGCACCCCCGGGACAGATTACTATGGCTACACCTTC CASTPGTDYYGYTF
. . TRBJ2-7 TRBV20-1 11 TGCAGTGCCGGACTAAAGTACGAGCAGTACTTC CSAGLKYEQYF
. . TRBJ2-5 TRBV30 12 TGTGCCTGGAGGAGCGCCCAAGAGACCCAGTACTTC CAWRSAQETQYF
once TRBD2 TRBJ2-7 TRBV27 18 TGTGCCAGCAGTCCTCTGGGTAGCGGGAGGGTTAGCTCCTACGAGCAGTACTTC CASSPLGSGRVSSYEQYF
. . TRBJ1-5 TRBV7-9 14 TGTGCCAGCGGTAGAGAGGATAGCAATCAGCCCCAGCATTTT CASGREDSNQPQHF
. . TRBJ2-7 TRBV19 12 TGTGCCAGTAGTAGCCAGGGGCCCGAGCAGTACTTC CASSSQGPEQYF
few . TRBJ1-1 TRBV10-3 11 TGTGCCATCAGTCCAGGGACTGAAGCTTTCTTT CAISPGTEAFF
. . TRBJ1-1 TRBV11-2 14 TGTGCCAGCAGCTTAGATCGGGTCGGCACTGAAGCTTTCTTT CASSLDRVGTEAFF
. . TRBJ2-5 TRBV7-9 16 TGTGCCAGCAGCCGAGAAGGGGGAGTGGGTCTCGAGACCCAGTACTTC CASSREGGVGLETQYF
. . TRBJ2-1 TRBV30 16 TGTGCCTGGAACACTCCTACTAGCAGACTATACAATGAGCAGTTCTTC CAWNTPTSRLYNEQFF
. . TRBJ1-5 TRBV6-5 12 TGTGCCAGCGGATACAGGGAGTGGCCCCAGCATTTT CASGYREWPQHF
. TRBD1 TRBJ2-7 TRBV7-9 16 TGTGCCAGCAGCTTGGCATCCGGGACAGGGAATCACGAGCAGTACTTC CASSLASGTGNHEQYF
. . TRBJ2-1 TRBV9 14 TGTGCCAGCAGCGTAGTCCCACTTAGCAATGAGCAGTTCTTC CASSVVPLSNEQFF
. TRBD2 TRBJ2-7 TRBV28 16 TGTGCCAGCAGAGCAGGGGGACTAGCGGGAACCTACGAGCAGTACTTC CASRAGGLAGTYEQYF
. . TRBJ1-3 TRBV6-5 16 TGTGCCAGCAGTTACTCGGGAGCGGGCTCTGGAAACACCATATATTTT CASSYSGAGSGNTIYF
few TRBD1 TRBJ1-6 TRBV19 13 TGTGCCACCCGGGACAGCAATAATTCACCCCTCCACTTT CATRDSNNSPLHF
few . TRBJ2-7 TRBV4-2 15 TGTGCCAGCAGCCAAGGGTTTTCAGTATCCTACGAGCAGTACTTC CASSQGFSVSYEQYF
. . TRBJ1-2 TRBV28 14 TGTGCCAGCAGTTTTTCAGTACCTCCCTATGGCTACACCTTC CASSFSVPPYGYTF
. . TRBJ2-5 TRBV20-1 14 TGCAGTGCTAGTGAGGGGGGGGACCAAGAGACCCAGTACTTC CSASEGGDQETQYF
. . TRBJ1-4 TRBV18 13 TGTGCCAGCTCACCAGGGGCGAATGAAAAACTGTTTTTT CASSPGANEKLFF
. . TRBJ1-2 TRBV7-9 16 TGTGCCAGCAGCTTAGATGTATTCGGCAGGGTGGAGGGCTACACCTTC CASSLDVFGRVEGYTF
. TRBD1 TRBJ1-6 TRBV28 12 TGTGCCAGCAGCCCACAGGGGAGACCCCTCCACTTT CASSPQGRPLHF
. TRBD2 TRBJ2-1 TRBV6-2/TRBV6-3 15 TGTGCCAGCAGTTTAGCGGGAGTCAATTACAATGAGCAGTTCTTC CASSLAGVNYNEQFF
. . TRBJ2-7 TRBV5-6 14 TGTGCCAGCAGCCAATCCGGGGTGGCCTACGAGCAGTACTTC CASSQSGVAYEQYF
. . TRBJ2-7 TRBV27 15 TGTGCCAGCAGTCTACAGGCTTCGGCGGCCTACGAGCAGTACTTC CASSLQASAAYEQYF
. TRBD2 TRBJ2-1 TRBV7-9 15 TGTGCCAGCAGCCCAACTAGCGGGCATTGGGATGAGCAGTTCTTC CASSPTSGHWDEQFF
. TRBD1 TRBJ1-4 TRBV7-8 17 TGTGCCAGCAGCTTACAGGGGACAGTAGGGAAAAATGAAAAACTGTTTTTT CASSLQGTVGKNEKLFF
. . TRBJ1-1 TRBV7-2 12 TGTGCCAGCAGCCCTGCGAGACACGAAGCTTTCTTT CASSPARHEAFF
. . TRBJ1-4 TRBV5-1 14 TGCGCCAGCAGCAGCGGGGGTCTGCGCGAAAAACTGTTTTTT CASSSGGLREKLFF